This T cell receptor (beta chain) was sequenced during a study of shared clonotypes between healthy human individuals. Notes on this clone: Its antigen remains unknown.

V dropped 0 bases and J dropped 0 bases, with 9 bases sitting between them. Germline assignment: CDR1 SGHRS and CDR2 YFSETQ. The CDR3 is 15 amino acids. Study-wide results and limits: An expected dependence of interdonor clonotype sharing on sequencing depth was noted.

Data came from immunoSEQ multiplex PCR; TCRdb stores just in-frame clones and leaves some out. This repertoire shows fewer than 600,000 clones, about four fifths found once; its top ten account for about 12%. Every donor was a Caucasian adult from Nashville, Tennessee. Researchers drew on roughly 84 million PBMCs for genomic DNA from unsorted samples. This sequence originates from a woman aged 40 to 50 in good health. Some clones in this sample may be carry-over from other donors' samples. This chain joins TRBV5-1 and TRBJ2-5, with D perhaps TRBD1 or TRBD2 (6 bases each). Specimen: PBMCs. The CDR3, as DNA: TGCGCCAGCAGCTTGGCGGGGGCGTACCAAGAGACCCAGTACTTC. Translation: CASSLAGAYQETQYF.